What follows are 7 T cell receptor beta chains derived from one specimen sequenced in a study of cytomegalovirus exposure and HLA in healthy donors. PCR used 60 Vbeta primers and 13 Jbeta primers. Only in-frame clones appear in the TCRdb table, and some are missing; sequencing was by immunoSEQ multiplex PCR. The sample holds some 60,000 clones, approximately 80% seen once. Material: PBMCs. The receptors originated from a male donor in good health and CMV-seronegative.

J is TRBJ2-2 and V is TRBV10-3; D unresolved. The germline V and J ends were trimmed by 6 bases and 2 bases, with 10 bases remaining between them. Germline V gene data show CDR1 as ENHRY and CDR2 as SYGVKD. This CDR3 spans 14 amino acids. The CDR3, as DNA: TGTGCCATCAGCCCCGACACCAACACCGGGGAGCTGTTTTTT. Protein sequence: CAISPDTNTGELFF.

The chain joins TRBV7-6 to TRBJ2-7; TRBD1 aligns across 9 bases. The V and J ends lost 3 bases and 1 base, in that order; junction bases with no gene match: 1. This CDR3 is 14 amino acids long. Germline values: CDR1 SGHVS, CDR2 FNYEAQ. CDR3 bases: TGTGCCAGCAGCTTTGGACAGGGGTCCTACGAGCAGTACTTC. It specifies CASSFGQGSYEQYF.

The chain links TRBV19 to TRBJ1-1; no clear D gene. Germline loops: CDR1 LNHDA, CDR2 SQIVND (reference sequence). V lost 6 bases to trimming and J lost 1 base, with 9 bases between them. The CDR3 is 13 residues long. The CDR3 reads CASRSPPNTEAFF. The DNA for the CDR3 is TGTGCCAGTAGAAGCCCCCCGAACACTGAAGCTTTCTTT.

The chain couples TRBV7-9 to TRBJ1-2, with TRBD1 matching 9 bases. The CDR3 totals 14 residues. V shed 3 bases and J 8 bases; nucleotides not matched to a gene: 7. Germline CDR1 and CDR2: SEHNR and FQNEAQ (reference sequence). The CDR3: CASSFTGQGRGYTF. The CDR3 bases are TGTGCCAGCAGCTTCACGGGACAGGGACGCGGCTACACCTTC.

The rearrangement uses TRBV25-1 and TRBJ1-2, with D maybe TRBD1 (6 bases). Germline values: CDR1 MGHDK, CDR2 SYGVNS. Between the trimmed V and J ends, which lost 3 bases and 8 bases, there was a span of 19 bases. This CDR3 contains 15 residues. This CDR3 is CASSEGETGRDGYTF. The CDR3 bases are TGTGCCAGCAGTGAGGGGGAAACAGGGAGGGACGGCTACACCTTC.

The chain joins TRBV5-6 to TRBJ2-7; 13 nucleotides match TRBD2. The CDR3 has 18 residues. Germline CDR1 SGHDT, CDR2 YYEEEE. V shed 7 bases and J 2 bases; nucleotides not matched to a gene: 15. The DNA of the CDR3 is TGTGCCAGCTGCCTATGGGGGACTAGCGGGGTATTCACCTACGAGCAGTACTTC. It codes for CASCLWGTSGVFTYEQYF.

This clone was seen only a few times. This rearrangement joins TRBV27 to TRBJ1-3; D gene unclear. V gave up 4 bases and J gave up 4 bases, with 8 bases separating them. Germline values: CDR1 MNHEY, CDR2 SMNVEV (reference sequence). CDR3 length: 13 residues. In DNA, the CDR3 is TGTGCCAGCAGTTCCGGTCCCGGAAACACCATATATTTT. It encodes CASSSGPGNTIYF.